This T cell receptor (beta chain) was identified during a study of human T cells and chemical hapten exposure. Looking at the study overall: Patch tests applied 0.01% DPC to the upper back and were scored after 6 days.

This clonotype occurred many times. What it recognizes is unknown. Time point in this sample: pre-sensitization, week 0. Specified treatment: therapeutic diphenylcyclopropenone sensitization with weekly scalp DPC. V was pared by 6 bases and J by 10 bases, with 9 bases of the junction left unmatched. The V gene's germline CDR1 is MNHEY and CDR2 SMNVEV (reference sequence). CDR3 size: 15 residues. Study results and limitations: The number of TCRs above 1 in 1000 frequency did not change after DPC sensitization.

Using its own MiXCR run on the RACE reads, TCRdb lists one record per CDR3 protein. This table holds about 350,000 distinct CDR3 sequences, roughly 6% found once. This chain uses TRBV27 with TRBJ1-6, with 10 bases that match TRBD1. The source of this sequence is a woman younger than 30 with alopecia areata. Some clones in this sample may be carry-over from other donors' samples. This sample comprised whole blood, obtained in connection with sensitization to the hapten diphenylcyclopropenone (DPC). Here the CDR3 DNA reads TGTGCCAGCAGGAGGGACAGGGGACACACCTCACCCCTCCACTTT. Translation gives CASRRDRGHTSPLHF.